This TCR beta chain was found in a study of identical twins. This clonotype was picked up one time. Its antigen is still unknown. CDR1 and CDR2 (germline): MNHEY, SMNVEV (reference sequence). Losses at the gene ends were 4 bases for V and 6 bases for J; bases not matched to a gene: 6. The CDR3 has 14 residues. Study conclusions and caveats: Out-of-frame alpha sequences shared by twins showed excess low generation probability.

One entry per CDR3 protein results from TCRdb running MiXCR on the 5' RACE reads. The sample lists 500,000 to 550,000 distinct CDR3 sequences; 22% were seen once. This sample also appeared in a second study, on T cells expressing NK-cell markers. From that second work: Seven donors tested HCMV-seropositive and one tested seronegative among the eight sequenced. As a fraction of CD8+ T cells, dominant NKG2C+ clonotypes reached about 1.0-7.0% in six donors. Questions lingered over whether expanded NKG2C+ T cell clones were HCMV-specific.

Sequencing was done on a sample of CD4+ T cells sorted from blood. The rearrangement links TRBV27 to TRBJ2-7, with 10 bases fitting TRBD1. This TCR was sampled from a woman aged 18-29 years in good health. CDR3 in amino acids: CASSSRQGAREQYF. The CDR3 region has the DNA TGTGCCAGCAGTTCACGACAGGGGGCCCGCGAGCAGTACTTC.